These 31 T cell receptor beta chains came from one sample sequenced in a study of tumor and adjacent non-tumor tissue in lung cancer. Three rounds of nested PCR, following a modified ARM-PCR protocol, produced the TCRbeta library. TCRdb used MiXCR to reprocess the multiplex PCR reads, holding one entry per CDR3 protein. The sample has 81,000 or so distinct CDR3 sequences; roughly 76% are singletons. The template was RNA from unsorted bulk tissue. The sample taken for sequencing was lung tumor tissue. The source is a woman between 50 and 59 years old with non-small cell lung cancer.

A note on this clonotype: A read error may produce the germline difference seen at one junction end. The rearrangement uses TRBV12-3 or TRBV12-4 and TRBJ2-2; 7 positions match TRBD2. The CDR3 consists of 14 residues. Here the CDR3 DNA reads TGTGCCAGCAGTTTCGACGGGGGGACCGGGGAGCTGTTCTTT. Protein: CASSFDGGTGELFF.

With respect to this clonotype: Here the CDR3 omits its conserved ending phenylalanine or tryptophan, so a read error is the likely source. This chain joins TRBV29-1 and TRBJ2-1; D gene ambiguous. Germline V lookup: CDR1 SQVTM, CDR2 ANQGSEA. Trimming removed 5 bases at V and 3 bases at J, with 20 bases between. The CDR3 has 16 residues. The CDR3 bases are TGCAGCGTTAACCTTCCAGGCGTGAGAAGCTACAATGAGCAGTTCATC. Translation: CSVNLPGVRSYNEQFI.

This clonotype was recorded once. Germline and junction disagree at one end, which may indicate a read error. The chain joins TRBV28 to TRBJ2-3, with 9 bases identical to TRBD2. There are 22 residues in the CDR3. Germline assignment: CDR1 MDHEN and CDR2 SYDVKM. The CDR3 is CVSSSSLVVASGNPLGIDTQYF. CDR3 DNA: TGTGTCAGCAGTTCCTCCCTGGTGGTGGCTAGCGGGAACCCTTTGGGGATAGATACGCAGTATTTT.

With respect to this clonotype: One junction end does not reproduce the germline sequence, and a read error may be involved. The chain recombines TRBV20-1 with TRBJ2-7; weak D call: TRBD1 (6 bases). The CDR3 runs 15 residues. The germline V gene encodes CDR1 DFQATT and CDR2 SNEGSKA (reference sequence). CDR3 sequence (DNA): TGCAGTGCTAAAGATACCGGTGGGGGCTCCTACGAGCAATACTTC. It encodes CSAKDTGGGSYEQYF.

This clonotype was detected once. Since a much larger clone is just one base distant, this may be a read error. The chain recombines TRBV7-3 with TRBJ2-1, with 7 bases matching TRBD1. This CDR3 is built from 15 residues. The germline V gene has CDR1 SGHTA and CDR2 FQGTGA. Trimming cost V 3 bases and J 2 bases; bases outside gene matches: 4. The DNA of the CDR3 is TGTGCCAGCAGCTTGACAGGGAACGCCTACAATGAGCAGTTCTTC. Protein product: CASSLTGNAYNEQFF.

As to this clonotype: At one boundary the junction diverges from the germline segment, which might be a read error. V and J are TRBV11-2 and TRBJ2-1, with 9 bases aligning to TRBD2. The length of the CDR3 is 15 residues. Germline loops: CDR1 SGHAT, CDR2 FQNNGV. Written as DNA, the CDR3 is TGTGCAAGCAGCCGGGGACTAGCTATGCGCAATGAGCAGTTCTTC. Translation: CASSRGLAMRNEQFF.

This clonotype came up once. The chain combines TRBV6-5 with TRBJ2-4, with D possibly TRBD1 on 7 matching bases. Germline V lookup: CDR1 MNHEY, CDR2 SVGAGI. This CDR3 comprises 16 residues. V was cut by 5 bases and J by 7 bases, with 21 bases left in between. CDR3: CASSATRSQGRNIQYF. In DNA form, the CDR3 reads TGTGCCAGCAGTGCCACTCGTTCACAGGGGAGGAACATTCAGTACTTC.

As DNA, the CDR3 is TGCAGTGTCCTATTCGCGGCGGGAATGAGGGCCAATCAGCCCCAGCATTTT. Its translation is CSVLFAAGMRANQPQHF. V is TRBV20-1 and J is TRBJ1-5; D gene ambiguous. CDR1 DFQATT and CDR2 SNEGSKA come from the germline V gene (reference sequence). There are 17 residues in the CDR3. Trimming stripped 7 bases from V and 3 bases from J, with 25 bases between.

This chain joins TRBV6-6 and TRBJ2-2, with no clear D. This CDR3 is built from 15 residues. The V end lost 5 bases, the J end lost 1 base, and 11 bases lay between the germline ends. Per the germline V gene, CDR1 is MNHNY and CDR2 is SVGAGI (reference sequence). The CDR3 region has the DNA TGTGCCAGCAGTATGGATATGGGGAACACCGGGGAGCTGTTTTTT. Translation gives CASSMDMGNTGELFF.

About this clonotype: Sequence at one end of the junction differs from germline and may be a read error. The CDR3 reads CANSYGTSRCTHYF. The CDR3 DNA is TGTGCCAACAGTTATGGGACTAGCCGGTGTACGCACTATTTT. This rearrangement joins TRBV6-2 or TRBV6-3 to TRBJ2-3, with 9 bases matching TRBD2. Germline V gene lookup returns CDR1 MNHEY and CDR2 SVGEGT. The CDR3 spans 14 residues.

To note about this clonotype: One end of the junction does not line up with germline, which may come from a read error. The J gene is TRBJ2-7, the V gene TRBV6-2 or TRBV6-3; possibly TRBD1 for D (6 bases). The CDR3 is 13 residues long. In germline, CDR1 is MNHEY, CDR2 SVGEGT. CDR3 amino acids: CVSGGQSVNEQYF. Here the CDR3 DNA reads TGTGTCAGCGGCGGACAGTCTGTCAACGAGCAGTACTTC.

As regards this clonotype: The junction shows a germline mismatch at one end, possibly a read error. V gene TRBV11-3 combines with J gene TRBJ2-1, with 7 bases fitting TRBD2. The CDR3 is 16 residues long. Germline CDR1 and CDR2: SGHNT and YENEEA. The CDR3 here is CASSSRSGNSYNKQFF. As DNA, the CDR3 is TGTGCCAGCAGTTCCCGGAGCGGGAATTCCTACAATAAGCAGTTCTTC.

This clonotype is categorized as medium-sized. The chain couples TRBV12-3 or TRBV12-4 to TRBJ2-5; 9 bases are shared with TRBD1. Trimming took 6 bases from V and 5 from J; bases not matched to a gene: 7. The length of the CDR3 is 14 residues. DNA for the CDR3: TGTGCCAGCAGCCCGGGACAGGGTTGGGAGACCCAGTACTTC. Encoded protein: CASSPGQGWETQYF.

Points on this clonotype: One junction end disagrees with the germline gene, perhaps due to a read error. The chain is built from TRBV29-1 and TRBJ1-2; TRBD1 matches 8 bases. CDR3 length equals 17 residues. Looked up from germline, CDR1 is SQVTM and CDR2 is ANQGSEA. The CDR3 nucleotides are TGCAGCCTTGAAGATCTTACCGGAGGTCAGGGGGCCGGTGGCTACACCTTC. Amino acid sequence: CSLEDLTGGQGAGGYTF.

Details on this clonotype: The CDR3 end shows no conserved phenylalanine or tryptophan, and so a read error is likely. The J gene is TRBJ2-1, the V gene TRBV4-3; D uncertain. Germline values: CDR1 LGHNA, CDR2 YSLEER. CDR3 length: 15 amino acids. The CDR3: CASSQELVINNEQFS. CDR3 nucleotides: TGCGCCAGTAGCCAAGAGCTAGTCATCAACAATGAGCAGTTCTCC.

This clonotype has a handful of counts. A much larger clone differs from this one at a single base, so this may be a read error. The chain couples TRBV5-1 to TRBJ2-1; possibly TRBD2 for D (5 bases). V was trimmed by 9 bases and J by 0 bases, leaving 13 bases between them. The CDR3 length is 14 residues. Germline CDR1 and CDR2: SGHRS and YFSETQ. The DNA for the CDR3 is TGCGCCAACGATGGACTGGGCTCCTACAATGAGCAGTTCTTC. It is translated as CANDGLGSYNEQFF.

Worth noting for this clonotype: A read error is possible here, since a much larger clone lies one base away. This sequence joins TRBV20-1 and TRBJ2-1; D possibly corresponds to TRBD2 (5 bases). Germline CDR1 reads DFQATT; CDR2 reads SNEGSKA (reference sequence). This CDR3 is built from 16 residues. Trimming took off 3 bases at V and 7 bases at J, with 22 bases between the two ends. CDR3 DNA sequence: TGCAGTGCTAGTCTGGCTAGAGGGAAGGTCGGGAATGAGCAGTTCTTC. It codes for CSASLARGKVGNEQFF.

On this clonotype: In this CDR3 the conserved last residue, phenylalanine or tryptophan, is missing, so a read error is likely. The limits of the CDR3 on the DNA are not certain, so only TCRdb's listed CDR3 is given. CDR3 region: CASSPVSGRGYNEPFY. The rearrangement links TRBV12-3 or TRBV12-4 to TRBJ2-1; the D call of TRBD1 is as the table states it, not checked on the DNA. The CDR3 length is 16 residues, termini included.

The CDR3 here is CASGSEDRLNTEAFF. The CDR3 DNA follows: TGTGCCAGCGGTTCCGAGGACCGGTTGAACACTGAAGCTTTCTTT. The J gene is TRBJ1-1, the V gene TRBV11-1; D gene unclear. CDR1 SGHAT and CDR2 FQDESV come from the germline V gene (reference sequence). The CDR3 runs to 15 residues. With 8 bases removed from V and 0 bases from J, the gap between germline ends came to 16 bases.

To note about this clonotype: Mismatch with germline at one junction end may stem from a read error. The chain recombines TRBV6-6 with TRBJ2-1; D perhaps matches TRBD2 (6 bases). Looked up from germline, CDR1 is MNHNY and CDR2 is SVGAGI (reference sequence). The CDR3 extends over 16 amino acids. CDR3 nucleotide sequence: TGTGCCACCGCCGGGGCTAGCGATGTTTCTGTCCATGACCAGTTCTTC. As protein: CATAGASDVSVHDQFF.

The chain recombines TRBV11-1 with TRBJ2-3; D may be TRBD2 (5 bases). V was clipped by 5 bases and J by 3 bases, with 18 bases between them. There are 16 residues in the CDR3. CDR1 SGHAT and CDR2 FQDESV come from the germline V gene (reference sequence). The DNA of the CDR3 is TGTGCCAGCAGCGTAGAGGGTCGTGATGGGACAGATACGCAGTATTTT. As protein: CASSVEGRDGTDTQYF.

Ten or more counts support this clonotype. The CDR3 DNA is TGTGCCAGCAGCTTATTTGGGGACTTGCAGTATTTT. It translates to CASSLFGDLQYF. The rearrangement links TRBV7-2 to TRBJ2-3; D might be TRBD2 (6 bases). Germline CDR1 reads SGHTA; CDR2 reads FQGNSA. CDR3 length equals 12 residues. Trimming cost V 2 bases and J 11 bases, with 11 bases left between them.

Points on this clonotype: Germline is not matched at one junction end, which may reflect a read error. The chain carries TRBV4-1 and TRBJ1-1, with D possibly TRBD1 on 6 matching bases. The CDR3 has 16 residues. Germline V gene lookup returns CDR1 MGHRA and CDR2 YSYEKL. In DNA form, the CDR3 reads TGTGCCAGCAGGCAAGATCTCTACAGGGTCGGCACTGTAGTTTTCTTT. Translation: CASRQDLYRVGTVVFF.

The chain uses TRBV12-3 or TRBV12-4 and TRBJ2-3; D remains ambiguous. Trimming shortened V by 3 bases and J by 5 bases, and 3 bases separated the two germline ends. This CDR3 has 11 residues. The CDR3 loop reads CASSFRDTQYF. The CDR3, as DNA: TGTGCCAGCAGTTTCAGAGATACGCAGTATTTT.

Notes on this clonotype: One end of the junction fails to match germline, which may point to a read error. The J gene is TRBJ2-3, the V gene TRBV29-1; possibly TRBD2 for D (5 bases). The germline V gene encodes CDR1 SQVTM and CDR2 ANQGSEA. This CDR3 comprises 14 residues. CDR3 region: CRVVRDGGTDTQYF. The CDR3 nucleotides read TGCAGAGTTGTGCGTGACGGGGGCACAGATACGCAGTATTTT.

The sample holds one count of this clonotype. Possible read error: a much larger clone is one base away. This sequence joins TRBV2 and TRBJ2-3, with 11 bases fitting TRBD2. CDR1 and CDR2 (germline): SNHLY, FYNNEI. V lost 8 bases, J lost 0 bases, and 4 bases stayed unmatched. The CDR3 loop spans 15 amino acids. The CDR3 sequence is CASERLAGSTDTQYF. Here the CDR3 DNA reads TGTGCCAGCGAAAGACTAGCGGGAAGCACAGATACGCAGTATTTT. The full variable domain, with the rest looked up from reference TRBV2 and TRBJ2-3, is EPEVTQTPSHQVTQMGQEVILRCVPISNHLYFYWYRQILGQKVEFLVSFYNNEISEKSEIFDDQFSVERPDGSNFTLKIRSTKLEDSAMYFCASERLAGSTDTQYFGPGTRLTVL.

Note on this clonotype: The junction departs from germline at one end; a sequencing error may be responsible. The chain links TRBV20-1 to TRBJ2-7; a possible D gene is TRBD2 (6 bases). Germline assignment: CDR1 DFQATT and CDR2 SNEGSKA (reference sequence). This CDR3 is built from 16 residues. The CDR3, as DNA: TGCAGTGCGAGGAGGTTTTGGGCCCGGGACGGGAGCGAGCAGAACTTC. Its translation: CSARRFWARDGSEQNF.

With regard to this clonotype: A much bigger clone sits one base away, suggesting this may be a read error. As the CDR3 is not closed by the conserved phenylalanine or tryptophan, this likely results from a read error. DNA for the CDR3: TGTGCCAGCAGTCACGTGGGGAGCGAGCAGTACTAC. Translation gives CASSHVGSEQYY. The V call is TRBV6-6, the J call TRBJ2-7; tentatively, D is TRBD2 (5 bases). V gave up 5 bases and J gave up 6 bases, with 11 bases separating them. Germline V gene lookup returns CDR1 MNHNY and CDR2 SVGAGI (reference sequence). The CDR3 is made up of 12 amino acids.

Comments on this clonotype: A junction boundary mismatches the germline segment, possibly from a read error. This chain uses TRBV4-2 with TRBJ2-3, with 8 bases identical to TRBD2. The CDR3 runs to 18 residues. Germline CDR1 LGHNA, CDR2 YNFKEQ. Written as DNA, the CDR3 is TGTGCCAGCATCCAAGAGGCCGGTTCGGGGGGGACGACAGATAGGCAATATTTT. Its translation is CASIQEAGSGGTTDRQYF.

On this clonotype itself: The junction differs from germline at one of its ends, possibly a read error. V and J are TRBV20-1 and TRBJ2-2, with TRBD2 as a possible D gene (5 bases). The germline V gene encodes CDR1 DFQATT and CDR2 SNEGSKA (reference sequence). This CDR3 region has 13 residues. The CDR3 DNA is TGCAATGCTAGAGAACTCCCGTACGGGGAACTGTTTTTT. This translates into CNARELPYGELFF.

With regard to this clonotype: A much larger clone lies a single base off, so this may be a read error. The chain carries TRBV7-9 and TRBJ2-7; unclear D gene. V was trimmed by 3 bases and J by 5 bases, leaving 11 bases between them. The CDR3 is 13 amino acids. Per germline, CDR1 SEHNR and CDR2 FQNEAQ (reference sequence). CDR3 DNA: TGTGCCAGCAGCTTGGAGCCAGGTCACGAGCAGTACTTC. It is translated as CASSLEPGHEQYF.